Presented here are 26 T cell receptor beta chains from one specimen sequenced in a study of T-cell reconstitution after alpha-beta-depleted transplantation in children. The authors prepared the TCRbeta library with unique molecular identifiers. TCRdb passed the PCR reads through MiXCR, listing each CDR3 protein once. The sample contains some 600,000 distinct CDR3 sequences, 16% of which appear only once. The specimen was PBMCs from the stem cell graft donor, collected from the stem cell graft. These TCRs come from a human donor who donated a stem cell graft to a child with acute myeloid leukemia.

This clonotype has a count of ten or more. This chain joins TRBV12-3 or TRBV12-4 and TRBJ2-5, with D uncertain. Trimming shortened V by 2 bases and J by 2 bases, and 6 bases separated the two germline ends. This CDR3 spans 13 amino acids. The CDR3 reads CASSLNGQETQYF. The CDR3 nucleotides are TGTGCCAGCAGTTTAAACGGTCAAGAGACCCAGTACTTC.

This clonotype was seen at least ten times. J is TRBJ1-2 and V is TRBV6-5; 7 bases map to TRBD1. Germline assignment: CDR1 MNHEY and CDR2 SVGAGI. V shed 2 bases, J shed 4 bases, and the junction held 1 base outside the gene matches. The CDR3 loop spans 13 amino acids. The chain's CDR3 is CASSYAGGYGYTF. CDR3 nucleotides: TGTGCCAGCAGTTACGCAGGGGGCTATGGCTACACCTTC.

The chain employs TRBV7-2 and TRBJ2-7; no reliable D call. Germline lookup yields CDR1 SGHTA and CDR2 FQGNSA. V lost 5 bases to trimming and J lost 9 bases, with 17 bases between them. CDR3 length: 13 residues. CDR3 region: CASSVGSVGRQYF. CDR3 DNA: TGTGCCAGCAGCGTGGGGTCAGTAGGTAGGCAGTACTTC.

The V gene is TRBV5-1, the J gene TRBJ2-1; D may be TRBD2 (5 bases). The CDR3 has 15 residues. Between the trimmed V and J ends, which lost 0 bases and 2 bases, there was a span of 9 bases. The germline V gene encodes CDR1 SGHRS and CDR2 YFSETQ. The CDR3 DNA follows: TGCGCCAGCAGCTTGGAAACGGGAACCTACAATGAGCAGTTCTTC. Translating gives CASSLETGTYNEQFF.

The gene calls are TRBV20-1 and TRBJ1-2; D is unresolved. The CDR3 contains 17 residues. V was clipped by 6 bases and J by 4 bases, with 27 bases between them. Germline V gene data show CDR1 as DFQATT and CDR2 as SNEGSKA (reference sequence). CDR3 residues: CSAALVLGPNTSYGYTF. The CDR3 bases are TGCAGTGCCGCCCTCGTCTTAGGGCCAAACACTTCCTATGGCTACACCTTC.

This clonotype was recorded many times. This rearrangement joins TRBV29-1 to TRBJ2-2; D is undetermined. Deletions cut 6 bases from V and 7 bases from J, with 15 bases between. The CDR3 sequence is 13 residues long. From germline, CDR1 is SQVTM and CDR2 ANQGSEA. The CDR3 sequence: CSVEMVKIGELFF. For the CDR3, the DNA is TGCAGCGTGGAAATGGTCAAAATCGGGGAGCTGTTTTTT.

This chain uses TRBV4-1 with TRBJ1-5, with TRBD1 matching 8 bases. This CDR3 has 15 residues. V shed 3 bases and J 6 bases; nucleotides not matched to a gene: 7. Germline CDR1 and CDR2: MGHRA and YSYEKL. The CDR3 nucleotides are TGCGCCAGCAGCCAGATCGGACAGGGAGGTCAGCCCCAGCATTTT. Translation gives CASSQIGQGGQPQHF.

At least ten counts were recorded for this clonotype. The chain is built from TRBV24-1 and TRBJ1-2; D remains ambiguous. Germline lookup yields CDR1 KGHDR and CDR2 SFDVKD. V was clipped by 9 bases and J by 0 bases, with 16 bases between them. The CDR3 has 15 residues. The CDR3 spells CATHDGRASNYGYTF. The CDR3 DNA is TGTGCCACCCACGACGGAAGGGCATCTAACTATGGCTACACCTTC.

This clonotype has at least ten counts. The V gene is TRBV20-1, the J gene TRBJ2-1, with 9 bases that match TRBD2. The V segment lost 3 bases and the J segment 8 bases; nucleotides outside the gene matches: 5. The germline gives CDR1 DFQATT, CDR2 SNEGSKA (reference sequence). The CDR3 runs 13 residues. CDR3 DNA: TGCAGTGCTAGGCGGCGGGGGGGCCATGAGCAGTTCTTC. Its translation: CSARRRGGHEQFF.

This clonotype was detected many times. CDR3 sequence: CATASTGNGNEQYF. The CDR3 DNA sequence: TGTGCCACAGCCAGTACAGGGAACGGCAACGAGCAGTACTTC. The chain is built from TRBV15 and TRBJ2-7, with D perhaps matching TRBD1 (6 bases). This CDR3 is 14 amino acids long. Germline V gives CDR1 LNHNV, CDR2 YYDKDF (reference sequence). V lost 9 bases, J lost 5 bases, and 20 bases lay in between.

The table lists this clonotype with a count of one. A clone one base away is much larger, so this may be a read error. The chain links TRBV20-1 to TRBJ1-1; possibly TRBD1 for D (6 bases). CDR3 size: 14 residues. Germline V CDR1 and CDR2: DFQATT, SNEGSKA (reference sequence). V was cut by 2 bases and J by 1 base, with 11 bases left in between. The CDR3 nucleotides are TGCAGTGCTAGAACAGGGTTCCCGAACACTGAAGCTTTCTTT. Amino acid sequence: CSARTGFPNTEAFF.

In this sample, this clonotype turned up a few times. The J gene is TRBJ2-3, the V gene TRBV7-2; 7 positions agree with TRBD1. The CDR3 length is 15 residues. V shed 5 bases and J 4 bases; nucleotides not matched to a gene: 9. Germline lookup yields CDR1 SGHTA and CDR2 FQGNSA. Here the CDR3 reads CASSPNRGRSDTQYF. The CDR3 DNA is TGTGCCAGCAGCCCCAACAGGGGTAGGTCAGATACGCAGTATTTT.

This clonotype was counted only a few times. The gene calls are TRBV11-2 and TRBJ1-2; D unclear. The germline V and J ends were trimmed by 1 base and 8 bases, with 26 bases remaining between them. The V gene's germline CDR1 is SGHAT and CDR2 FQNNGV. This CDR3 spans 18 amino acids. The CDR3 loop is CASSLVTYASPDNGGYTF. CDR3 nucleotides: TGTGCCAGCAGCTTAGTAACCTACGCGTCCCCGGATAATGGGGGCTACACCTTC.

This sequence joins TRBV7-9 and TRBJ2-1; 10 bases map to TRBD2. The length of the CDR3 is 16 residues. V shed 6 bases and J 7 bases; nucleotides not matched to a gene: 12. Germline V gene lookup returns CDR1 SEHNR and CDR2 FQNEAQ (reference sequence). The CDR3 region has the DNA TGTGCCAGCAGACAGGACCTAGCGGGGGCCTTGAATGAGCAGTTCTTC. Its translation: CASRQDLAGALNEQFF.

Points on this clonotype: A single base separates this from a much larger clone, so it may be a read error. The chain combines TRBV5-6 with TRBJ2-2; 8 bases map to TRBD2. This CDR3 is built from 16 residues. Germline CDR1 and CDR2: SGHDT and YYEEEE. CDR3 sequence reads: CAGSGGMDGPTGELFF. In nucleotides, the CDR3 is TGTGCCGGCAGCGGGGGTATGGACGGACCGACCGGGGAGCTGTTTTTT.

The chain employs TRBV20-1 and TRBJ2-2, with TRBD1 identical over 8 bases. Germline V gene lookup returns CDR1 DFQATT and CDR2 SNEGSKA (reference sequence). V lost 5 bases and J lost 2; bases outside the gene matches: 7. CDR3 length: 15 amino acids. The CDR3 DNA is TGCAGTGCTGAAGGTGGACAGGGAAACACCGGGGAGCTGTTTTTT. Protein sequence: CSAEGGQGNTGELFF.

In the case of this clonotype: A much bigger clone sits one base away, suggesting this may be a read error. The J gene is TRBJ1-4, the V gene TRBV29-1, with D maybe TRBD1 (6 bases). This CDR3 spans 13 amino acids. Germline V gene sequence: CDR1 SQVTM, CDR2 ANQGSEA. The CDR3 sequence: CSGGTGANENLFF. The CDR3 DNA is TGCAGCGGGGGGACGGGGGCTAATGAAAACCTGTTTTTT.

Ten or more counts support this clonotype. The rearrangement joins TRBV20-1 to TRBJ2-3; D is perhaps TRBD2 (5 bases). V was shortened by 5 bases and J by 4 bases, with 7 bases between the two germline ends. This CDR3 spans 11 amino acids. Germline CDR1 DFQATT, CDR2 SNEGSKA (reference sequence). In nucleotides, the CDR3 is TGCAGTGCTTCGGAGGCAGATACGCAGTATTTT. Protein: CSASEADTQYF.

This clonotype was counted at least ten times. The chain uses TRBV6-1 and TRBJ1-6; tentatively, D is TRBD1 (6 bases). This CDR3 spans 18 amino acids. Germline loops: CDR1 MNHNS, CDR2 SASEGT. Between the trimmed V and J ends, which lost 4 bases and 9 bases, there was a span of 25 bases. The CDR3 loop is CASSGNRDIGKDSSPLHF. The DNA of the CDR3 is TGTGCCAGCAGTGGAAATCGGGACATCGGCAAGGATAGTTCACCCCTCCACTTT.

V is TRBV6-1 and J is TRBJ1-5; D is ambiguous. The CDR3 totals 16 residues. The V gene's germline CDR1 is MNHNS and CDR2 SASEGT. V was trimmed by 3 bases and J by 2 bases, leaving 14 bases between them. The CDR3 DNA sequence: TGTGCCAGCAGTGATTCGGGCTTAGCGGGCAATCAGCCCCAGCATTTT. Translation: CASSDSGLAGNQPQHF.

Regarding this clonotype: With a much larger clone just one base away, this may be a read error. The rearrangement joins TRBV20-1 to TRBJ1-1, with 8 bases matching TRBD1. The CDR3 runs to 11 residues. Trimming took 5 bases from V and 9 from J; bases not matched to a gene: 5. From germline, CDR1 is DFQATT and CDR2 SNEGSKA (reference sequence). This CDR3 is CSADRGSQAFF. CDR3 sequence (DNA): TGCAGTGCTGACAGGGGCTCTCAAGCTTTCTTT.

This clonotype turned up a few times. The chain links TRBV9 to TRBJ2-3, with a tentative D call TRBD1 (6 bases). This CDR3 has 15 amino acids. Between the trimmed V and J ends, which lost 4 bases and 6 bases, there was a span of 18 bases. Germline CDR1 is SGDLS and CDR2 is YYNGEE. The CDR3 loop is CASSPSQGPRDTQYF. The CDR3 nucleotides read TGTGCCAGCAGCCCAAGTCAGGGGCCCCGGGATACGCAGTATTTT.

This clonotype has just a few counts. The gene calls are TRBV7-9 and TRBJ2-5; D uncertain. Per the germline V gene, CDR1 is SEHNR and CDR2 is FQNEAQ (reference sequence). Trimming left V 4 bases short and J 4 bases short, with 10 bases between. This CDR3 comprises 13 residues. DNA of the CDR3: TGTGCCAGCAGCTCCGAGGTGGGAGAGACCCAGTACTTC. Protein product: CASSSEVGETQYF.

This clonotype was counted only a few times. The V and J genes are TRBV6-5 and TRBJ2-1, with 8 positions matching TRBD2. The CDR3 covers 16 residues. V trimming: 0 bases; J trimming: 0 bases; junction bases outside the gene matches: 1. Germline lookup yields CDR1 MNHEY and CDR2 SVGAGI. CDR3 region: CASSYSSGGSYNEQFF. CDR3 DNA: TGTGCCAGCAGTTACTCGAGCGGGGGCTCCTACAATGAGCAGTTCTTC.

This clonotype was detected ten times or more. The CDR3 sequence: CASLSSGGDPYNEQFF. CDR3 bases: TGTGCCAGTCTGAGTAGCGGGGGAGATCCTTACAATGAGCAGTTCTTC. J is TRBJ2-1 and V is TRBV7-8; TRBD2 aligns across 9 bases. Germline V CDR1 and CDR2: SGHVS, FQNEAQ. CDR3 size: 16 residues. The V segment lost 9 bases and the J segment 4 bases; nucleotides outside the gene matches: 13.

This clonotype was seen at least ten times. CDR3 in DNA: TGCAGTGCTCCCGGACAGTCAAAGAACACCGGGGAGCTGTTTTTT. Its translation: CSAPGQSKNTGELFF. The chain joins TRBV20-1 to TRBJ2-2; D is perhaps TRBD1 (6 bases). CDR3 length: 15 residues. Germline CDR1 is DFQATT and CDR2 is SNEGSKA (reference sequence). Deletions cut 5 bases from V and 1 base from J, with 14 bases between.